This is a list of T cell receptor beta chains from one sample in a study of T cell responses to AZD1222 COVID-19 vaccine. Here immunoSEQ multiplex PCR was the method, and the copy in TCRdb shows in-frame clones only, minus some. This sample has 100,000 to 120,000 clones, with 85% to 90% found just once. Specimen: peripheral blood, collected 28 days after the second AZD1222 dose. Receptors originate from an adult who received the AZD1222 COVID-19 vaccine. The conserved cysteine and the conserved F or W are not part of the CDR3 here.

J gene	V gene	CDR3 protein
TRBJ2-3	TRBV5-4	ASSVGLSLLARTDTQY
TRBJ1-5	TRBV2	ASRQGSIQPQH
TRBJ2-1	TRBV9	ASSATPGITYNEQF
TRBJ2-2	TRBV2	ASSAQPSNTGELF
TRBJ1-2	TRBV6-5	ASSYSTGGGYGYT
TRBJ1-2	TRBV28	ASSRNVYGYT
TRBJ1-1	TRBV6-4	ASRGQETTEAF
TRBJ1-2	TRBV9	ASSVAGGAGYT
TRBJ1-4	TRBV11-3	ASSLDRDEGEKLF
TRBJ2-5	TRBV5-1	ASSFFGLQETQY
TRBJ2-7	TRBV15	ATSRPGTVHSYEQY
TRBJ2-2	TRBV20-1	SASFAGELF
TRBJ2-2	TRBV19	ASSIAPGQTIGTGELF
TRBJ1-6	TRBV7-2	ASNIAGGFGNSPLH